Sequencing of this T cell receptor (beta chain) was carried out in a study of regulatory T cells in long-lasting Graves disease. Findings of the study overall: Newly diagnosed patients shared 966 public clonotypes; persistent patients shared around 2,500.

Arm-PCR with iRepertoire HTBI primers amplified the CDR3 regions for these TCR beta libraries. MiXCR, applied by TCRdb to the multiplex PCR reads, yields one record per CDR3 protein. This sample has hundreds of thousands of distinct CDR3 sequences, with 16% found just once. V lost 6 bases, J lost 0 bases, and 17 bases lay in between. This CDR3 has 17 residues. CDR1 and CDR2 (germline): MDHEN, SYDVKM. Note on this clonotype: The antigen remains undetermined.

Time point of the sample: newly diagnosed GD, antithyroid drugs for less than 3 months. With RNA extracted from PBMCs as input, the TCR library was made. These same data were also listed under a study on T cells in Graves' hyperthyroidism and ophthalmopathy.

The V gene is TRBV28, the J gene TRBJ2-2; maybe TRBD2 (5 bases). This receptor was identified in a man aged 40-49 years with Graves disease. Material: peripheral blood mononuclear cells (PBMCs), obtained at new diagnosis, from a patient treated with antithyroid drugs. The CDR3 DNA reads TGTGCCAGCAGATACTTCTCCCGGACTTCGAACACCGGGGAGCTGTTTTTT. It specifies CASRYFSRTSNTGELFF.